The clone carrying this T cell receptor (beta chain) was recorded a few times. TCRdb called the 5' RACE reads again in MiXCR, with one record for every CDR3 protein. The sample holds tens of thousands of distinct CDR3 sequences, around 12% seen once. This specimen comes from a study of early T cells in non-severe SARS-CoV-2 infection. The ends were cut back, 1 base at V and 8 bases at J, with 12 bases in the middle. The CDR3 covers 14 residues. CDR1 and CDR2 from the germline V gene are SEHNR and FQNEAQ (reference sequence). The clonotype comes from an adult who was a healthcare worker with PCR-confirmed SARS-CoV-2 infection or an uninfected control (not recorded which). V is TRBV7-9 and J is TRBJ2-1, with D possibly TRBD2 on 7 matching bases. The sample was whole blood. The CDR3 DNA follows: TGTGCCAGCAGCTTAGGACAGGCGGGGGATGAGCAGTTCTTC. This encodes CASSLGQAGDEQFF.